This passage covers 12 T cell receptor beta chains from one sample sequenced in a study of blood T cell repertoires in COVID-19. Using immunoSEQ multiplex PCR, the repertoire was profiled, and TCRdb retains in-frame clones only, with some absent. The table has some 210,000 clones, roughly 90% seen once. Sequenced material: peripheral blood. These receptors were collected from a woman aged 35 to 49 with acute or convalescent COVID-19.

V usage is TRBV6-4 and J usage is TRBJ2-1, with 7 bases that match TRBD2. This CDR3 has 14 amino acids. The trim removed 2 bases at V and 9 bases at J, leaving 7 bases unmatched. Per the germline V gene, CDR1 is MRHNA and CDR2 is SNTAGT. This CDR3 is CASSDGTTSTEQFF. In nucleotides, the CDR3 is TGTGCCAGCAGTGACGGGACTACCTCTACTGAGCAGTTCTTC.

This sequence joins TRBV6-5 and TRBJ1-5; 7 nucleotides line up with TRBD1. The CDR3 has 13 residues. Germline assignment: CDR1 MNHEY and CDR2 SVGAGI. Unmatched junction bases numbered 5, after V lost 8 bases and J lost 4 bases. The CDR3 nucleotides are TGTGCCAGCGCGACAGGGCGAAATCAGCCCCAGCATTTT. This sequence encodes CASATGRNQPQHF.

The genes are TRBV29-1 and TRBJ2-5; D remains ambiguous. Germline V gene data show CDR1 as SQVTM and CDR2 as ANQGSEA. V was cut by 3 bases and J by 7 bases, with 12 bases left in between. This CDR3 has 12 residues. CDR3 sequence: CSVEGSHRTQYF. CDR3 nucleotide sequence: TGCAGCGTTGAGGGCTCCCATCGGACCCAGTACTTC.

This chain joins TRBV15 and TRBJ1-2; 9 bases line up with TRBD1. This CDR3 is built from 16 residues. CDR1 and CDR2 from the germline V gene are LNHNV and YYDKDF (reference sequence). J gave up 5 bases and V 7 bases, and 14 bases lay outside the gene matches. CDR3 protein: CATTVGWTGTGYGYTF. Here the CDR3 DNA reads TGTGCCACCACCGTCGGTTGGACCGGGACAGGGTATGGCTACACCTTC.

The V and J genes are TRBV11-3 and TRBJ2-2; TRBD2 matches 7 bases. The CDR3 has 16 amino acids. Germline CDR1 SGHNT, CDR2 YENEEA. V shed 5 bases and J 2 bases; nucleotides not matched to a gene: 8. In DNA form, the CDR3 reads TGTGCCAGCAGCCCGGCCGGGGGGATAAACACCGGGGAGCTGTTTTTT. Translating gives CASSPAGGINTGELFF. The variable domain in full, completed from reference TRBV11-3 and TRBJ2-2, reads EAGVVQSPRYKIIEKKQPVAFWCNPISGHNTLYWYLQNLGQGPELLIRYENEEAVDDSQLPKDRFSAERLKGVDSTLKIQPAELGDSAVYLCASSPAGGINTGELFFGEGSRLTVL.

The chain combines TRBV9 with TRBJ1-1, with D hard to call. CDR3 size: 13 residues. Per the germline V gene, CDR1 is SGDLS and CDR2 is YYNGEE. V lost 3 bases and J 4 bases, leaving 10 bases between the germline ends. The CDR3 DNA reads TGTGCCAGCAGCGACGGAGGGCCCACTGAAGCTTTCTTT. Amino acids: CASSDGGPTEAFF.

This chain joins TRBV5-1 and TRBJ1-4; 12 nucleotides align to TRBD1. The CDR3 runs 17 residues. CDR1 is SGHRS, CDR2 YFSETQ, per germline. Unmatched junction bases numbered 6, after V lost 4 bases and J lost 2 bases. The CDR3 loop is CASSPGQGAGTNEKLFF. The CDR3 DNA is TGCGCCAGCAGCCCGGGACAGGGGGCAGGGACTAATGAAAAACTGTTTTTT.

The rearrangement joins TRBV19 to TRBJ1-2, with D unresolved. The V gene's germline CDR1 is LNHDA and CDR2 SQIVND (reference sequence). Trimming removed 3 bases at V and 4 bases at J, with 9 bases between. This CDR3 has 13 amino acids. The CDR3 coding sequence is TGTGCCAGTAGTATCGGGGAGAGCTATGGCTACACCTTC. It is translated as CASSIGESYGYTF.

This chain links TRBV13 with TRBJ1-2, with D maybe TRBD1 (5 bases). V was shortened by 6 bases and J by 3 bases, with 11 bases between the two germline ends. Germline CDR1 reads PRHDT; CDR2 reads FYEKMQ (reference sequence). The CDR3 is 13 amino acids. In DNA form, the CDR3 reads TGTGCCAGCAGAATCGGGGGGGACTATGGCTACACCTTC. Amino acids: CASRIGGDYGYTF.

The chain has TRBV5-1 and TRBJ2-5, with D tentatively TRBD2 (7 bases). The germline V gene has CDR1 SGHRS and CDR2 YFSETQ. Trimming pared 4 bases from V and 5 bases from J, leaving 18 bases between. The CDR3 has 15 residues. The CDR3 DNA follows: TGCGCCAGCAGCCTATTCTCCAGGGGAGGGGAGACCCAGTACTTC. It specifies CASSLFSRGGETQYF.

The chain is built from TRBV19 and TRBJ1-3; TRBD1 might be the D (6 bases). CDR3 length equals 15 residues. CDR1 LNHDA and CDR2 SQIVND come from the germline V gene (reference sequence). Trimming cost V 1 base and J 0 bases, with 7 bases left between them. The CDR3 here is CASSIGQVSGNTIYF. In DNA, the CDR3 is TGTGCCAGTAGTATAGGACAGGTCTCTGGAAACACCATATATTTT.

The CDR3 DNA reads as TGCGCCAGCAGCCTGACTGATAACTGGGCTAACTATGGCTACACCTTC. Translating gives CASSLTDNWANYGYTF. This chain joins TRBV5-1 and TRBJ1-2; D is ambiguous. The germline gives CDR1 SGHRS, CDR2 YFSETQ. The CDR3 totals 16 residues. With 4 bases removed from V and 0 bases from J, the gap between germline ends came to 16 bases.